This TCR beta chain was observed in a study of OX40 agonist ivuxolimab in advanced cancers. Points from the study as a whole: Relative to CD4+, CD8+ T cells held more expanded clones on average. At 0.1 to 3.0 mg/kg and by week 6, clonal expansion occurred in CD4+ and CD8+ blood T cells.

Libraries were prepared by immunoSEQ multiplex PCR; TCRdb keeps only in-frame clonotypes and omits some of them. The table has about 92,000 clones, about 84% seen once. As to this clone: The antigen is not known.

The receptor was derived from an adult with an advanced solid tumor such as melanoma, head and neck, liver or kidney cancer. The specimen comprised CD4+ or CD8+ T cells sorted from blood, sampled in a trial of the OX40 agonist ivuxolimab.

The CDR3 region is CASSVVPTHAGPANTGELFF. The CDR3, as DNA: TGTGCCAGCAGCGTAGTCCCCACCCACGCGGGACCCGCGAACACCGGGGAGCTGTTTTTT. V is TRBV9 and J is TRBJ2-2; D is possibly TRBD2 (6 bases). Germline loops: CDR1 SGDLS, CDR2 YYNGEE. V lost 0 bases and J lost 0, with 21 bases in between. There are 20 residues in the CDR3. The whole variable domain, filled in from reference TRBV9 and TRBJ2-2, reads DSGVTQTPKHLITATGQRVTLRCSPRSGDLSVYWYQQSLDQGLQFLIQYYNGEERAKGNILERFSAQQFPDLHSELNLSSLELGDSALYFCASSVVPTHAGPANTGELFFGEGSRLTVL.